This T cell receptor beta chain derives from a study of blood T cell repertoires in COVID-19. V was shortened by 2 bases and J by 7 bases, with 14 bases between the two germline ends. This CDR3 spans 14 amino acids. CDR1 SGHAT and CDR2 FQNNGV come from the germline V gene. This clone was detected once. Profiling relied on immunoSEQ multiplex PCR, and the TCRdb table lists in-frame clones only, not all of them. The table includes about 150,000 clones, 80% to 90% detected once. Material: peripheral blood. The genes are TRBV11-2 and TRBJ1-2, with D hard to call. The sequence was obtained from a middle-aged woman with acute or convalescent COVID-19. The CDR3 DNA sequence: TGTGCCAGCAGCTTATTCCCGGGGTTGGGTGGCTACACCTTC. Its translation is CASSLFPGLGGYTF.